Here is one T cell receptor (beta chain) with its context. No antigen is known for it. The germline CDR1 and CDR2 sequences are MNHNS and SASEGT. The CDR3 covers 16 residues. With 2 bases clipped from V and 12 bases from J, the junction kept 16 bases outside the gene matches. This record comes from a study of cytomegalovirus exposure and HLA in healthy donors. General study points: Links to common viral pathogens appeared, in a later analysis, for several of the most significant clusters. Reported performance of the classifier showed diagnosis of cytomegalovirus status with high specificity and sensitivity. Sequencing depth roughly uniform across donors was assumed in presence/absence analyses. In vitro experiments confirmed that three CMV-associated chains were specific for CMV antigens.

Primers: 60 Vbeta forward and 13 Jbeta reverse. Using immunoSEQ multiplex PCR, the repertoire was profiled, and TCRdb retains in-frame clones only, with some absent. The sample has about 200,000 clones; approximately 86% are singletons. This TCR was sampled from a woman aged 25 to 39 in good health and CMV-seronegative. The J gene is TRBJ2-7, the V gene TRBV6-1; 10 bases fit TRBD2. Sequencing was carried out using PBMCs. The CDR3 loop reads CASSESIAGGAVWRYF. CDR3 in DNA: TGTGCCAGCAGTGAATCCATAGCGGGAGGAGCAGTTTGGCGGTACTTC.